These 21 T cell receptor beta chains were sequenced from one sample in a study of identifying expanded T cells in peripheral blood. Sequencing used immunoSEQ multiplex PCR; TCRdb keeps in-frame clones, though not all of them. The sample contains 70,000 to 100,000 clones, approximately 84% of which appear only once. The sequenced sample was blood. These receptor sequences come from a person aged 18 to 75 in good health.

The chain joins TRBV6-5 to TRBJ2-3; D gene uncertain. The CDR3 is 12 residues long. Per germline, CDR1 MNHEY and CDR2 SVGAGI. V was pared by 7 bases and J by 4 bases, with 9 bases between. DNA for the CDR3: TGTGCCAGCAACTCCCTATCAGATACGCAGTATTTT. Amino acids: CASNSLSDTQYF.

This clone turned up a few times. This chain joins TRBV21-1 and TRBJ1-2; the DNA was not compared with TRBD1, the D call given in the table. TRBV21-1 is deemed a pseudogene. This CDR3 contains 16 residues. The CDR3 spells CASKPCTPGQGNGYTF. The CDR3 DNA is TGTGCCAGCAAACCGTGTACTCCGGGACAGGGAAATGGCTACACCTTC.

The rearrangement links TRBV28 to TRBJ1-6, with TRBD1 identical over 8 bases. Germline V gene data show CDR1 as MDHEN and CDR2 as SYDVKM. The CDR3 runs 18 residues. The ends lost 4 bases at V and 6 bases at J; junction bases unmatched: 14. The CDR3 DNA reads as TGTGCCAGCAGTTGGAGACAGGGGAAATTCGAAAGTAATTCACCCCTCCACTTT. Its translation: CASSWRQGKFESNSPLHF.

The genes are TRBV18 and TRBJ1-1; tentative D call: TRBD1 (5 bases). The CDR3 runs to 13 residues. Germline-derived CDR1 and CDR2 are KGHSH and LQKENI. Trimming stripped 2 bases from V and 7 bases from J, with 11 bases between. The CDR3 DNA sequence: TGTGCCAGCTCACCAAGGTCGACAGTTGAAGCTTTCTTT. It encodes CASSPRSTVEAFF.

This chain joins TRBV5-6 and TRBJ2-5; D not resolved. CDR3 size: 11 residues. Looked up from germline, CDR1 is SGHDT and CDR2 is YYEEEE. Deletions cut 2 bases from V and 3 bases from J, with 2 bases between. The CDR3 region has the DNA TGTGCCAGCAGCTTCGAAGAGACCCAGTACTTC. Translating gives CASSFEETQYF.

This clone was recorded once. V usage is TRBV25-1 and J usage is TRBJ2-7; unclear D gene. Germline V CDR1 and CDR2: MGHDK, SYGVNS. V was shortened by 2 bases and J by 7 bases, with 12 bases between the two germline ends. This CDR3 is 13 amino acids long. The CDR3 region has the DNA TGTGCCAGCAGTGAAGACCCCCCTCGAGAGCAGTACTTC. It is translated as CASSEDPPREQYF.

V is TRBV6-5 and J is TRBJ2-1; 8 positions match TRBD2. The V and J ends lost 6 bases and 5 bases, in that order; junction bases with no gene match: 3. This CDR3 is built from 13 residues. The germline CDR1 and CDR2 sequences are MNHEY and SVGAGI. Here the CDR3 reads CASRSRGDNEQFF. In DNA, the CDR3 is TGTGCCAGCAGGTCGCGGGGGGACAATGAGCAGTTCTTC.

The rearrangement joins TRBV5-1 to TRBJ1-1, with D uncertain. CDR1 is SGHRS, CDR2 YFSETQ, per germline. V was shortened by 0 bases and J by 7 bases, with 10 bases between the two germline ends. This CDR3 has 13 residues. CDR3 protein: CASSLVPAIEAFF. The CDR3 DNA reads as TGCGCCAGCAGCTTGGTTCCGGCGATTGAAGCTTTCTTT.

The chain uses TRBV14 and TRBJ2-1; no firm D call. The CDR3 has 16 residues. Germline CDR1 is SGHDN and CDR2 is FVKESK. V was trimmed by 0 bases and J by 1 base, leaving 10 bases between them. Here the CDR3 reads CASSQESWGSYNEQFF. The CDR3 nucleotides are TGTGCCAGCAGCCAAGAAAGTTGGGGATCCTACAATGAGCAGTTCTTC.

The V call is TRBV7-2, the J call TRBJ2-2, with a possible D match to TRBD1 (6 bases). Between the trimmed V and J ends, which lost 1 base and 4 bases, there was a span of 10 bases. Germline V CDR1 and CDR2: SGHTA, FQGNSA. This CDR3 spans 15 amino acids. The CDR3 nucleotides are TGTGCCAGCAGCTTAGAGAAAGGGGGCACCGGGGAGCTGTTTTTT. This codes for CASSLEKGGTGELFF.

The V gene is TRBV6-5, the J gene TRBJ2-1; the D gene is possibly TRBD1 (5 bases). The germline V gene has CDR1 MNHEY and CDR2 SVGAGI. This CDR3 region has 14 residues. V shed 3 bases and J shed 1 base, with 7 bases lying between them. The CDR3 coding sequence is TGTGCCAGCAGTTATAGGGGTTCCTACAATGAGCAGTTCTTC. It codes for CASSYRGSYNEQFF.

The chain joins TRBV6-5 to TRBJ2-1, with a possible D match to TRBD1 (6 bases). Germline values: CDR1 MNHEY, CDR2 SVGAGI. V shed 6 bases and J shed 7 bases, with 19 bases lying between them. The CDR3 covers 15 residues. The CDR3 reads CASRPTTGRRNEQFF. CDR3 DNA sequence: TGTGCCAGCAGACCCACGACAGGTCGGAGGAATGAGCAGTTCTTC.

The chain links TRBV9 to TRBJ2-1; D remains ambiguous. CDR1 and CDR2 from the germline V gene are SGDLS and YYNGEE. The CDR3 is 13 residues long. Trimming removed 4 bases at V and 10 bases at J, with 15 bases between. The CDR3 protein is CASSLGDPDEQFF. In DNA form, the CDR3 reads TGTGCCAGCAGCCTCGGCGACCCGGACGAGCAGTTCTTC.

The CDR3 DNA follows: TGCGCCAGCAGCCAAGATGGAAGGGGCGGGGGGGAAAAACTGTTTTTT. Translation: CASSQDGRGGGEKLFF. This sequence joins TRBV4-1 and TRBJ1-4; possible D gene TRBD1, 5 bases. Germline values: CDR1 MGHRA, CDR2 YSYEKL. V dropped 0 bases and J dropped 8 bases, with 16 bases sitting between them. The CDR3 runs 16 residues.

The V gene is TRBV7-8, the J gene TRBJ1-1, with 8 bases aligning to TRBD1. Germline V gene lookup returns CDR1 SGHVS and CDR2 FQNEAQ. The CDR3 extends over 15 amino acids. Trimming removed 7 bases from V and 0 bases from J; junction bases left unmatched: 7. The CDR3 DNA reads TGTGCCAGCAAGGGGCCAGGGGGCATGAACACTGAAGCTTTCTTT. This sequence encodes CASKGPGGMNTEAFF. The whole variable domain, filled in from reference TRBV7-8 and TRBJ1-1, reads GAGVSQSPRYKVAKRGQDVALRCDPISGHVSLFWYQQALGQGPEFLTYFQNEAQLDKSGLPSDRFFAERPEGSVSTLKIQRTQQEDSAVYLCASKGPGGMNTEAFFGQGTRLTVV.

The V call is TRBV11-2, the J call TRBJ1-2, with TRBD1 matching over 8 bases. CDR3 length equals 12 residues. Germline V gene lookup returns CDR1 SGHAT and CDR2 FQNNGV. V dropped 5 bases and J dropped 8; count of bases not matched to a gene: 4. CDR3 in amino acids: CASSQGQGGYTF. The CDR3 DNA reads TGTGCCAGCAGCCAAGGACAGGGAGGCTACACCTTC.

This CDR3 is CASSPPSGTGTQYF. The CDR3 DNA reads TGTGCCAGCTCACCTCCATCCGGGACTGGAACCCAGTACTTC. The genes are TRBV18 and TRBJ2-5; TRBD2 might be the D (6 bases). The CDR3 extends over 14 amino acids. Per the germline V gene, CDR1 is KGHSH and CDR2 is LQKENI. The V end was cut by 3 bases, the J end by 8 bases, with 16 bases between.

Turning to this clone: One end of the junction varies from germline; a read error may be responsible. J is TRBJ1-2 and V is TRBV9; 10 bases agree with TRBD1. CDR3 length equals 17 residues. Germline-derived CDR1 and CDR2 are SGDLS and YYNGEE. The CDR3 loop is CARSARRGGTGDDGYTF. CDR3 DNA: TGTGCCCGCAGCGCGCGACGAGGGGGGACAGGGGATGATGGCTACACCTTC.

The chain links TRBV10-3 to TRBJ2-5; no clear D. The CDR3 extends over 12 amino acids. Between the trimmed V and J ends, which lost 3 bases and 3 bases, there was a span of 5 bases. The V gene's germline CDR1 is ENHRY and CDR2 SYGVKD. The CDR3, as DNA: TGTGCCATCAGTGATCGGGAAGAGACCCAGTACTTC. It encodes CAISDREETQYF.

This clone appeared a few times. The chain couples TRBV7-9 to TRBJ1-5, with D possibly TRBD1 on 5 matching bases. V dropped 5 bases and J dropped 3 bases, with 8 bases sitting between them. CDR3 length: 13 residues. CDR1 and CDR2 (germline): SEHNR, FQNEAQ (reference sequence). For the CDR3, the DNA is TGTGCCAGCAGCCAGGGCTTCAATCAGCCCCAGCATTTT. It yields the protein CASSQGFNQPQHF.

This clone has a single count. V gene TRBV18 combines with J gene TRBJ1-1, with unresolved D. CDR3 length equals 12 residues. CDR1 and CDR2 (germline): KGHSH, LQKENI. Trimming cost V 6 bases and J 4 bases, with 9 bases left between them. The CDR3 here is CASSPDPTEAFF. The CDR3, as DNA: TGTGCCAGCTCCCCCGACCCCACTGAAGCTTTCTTT.